These 19 T cell receptor beta chains were all obtained from the same sample, sequenced in a study of response to subunit inactivated influenza vaccine. A single record per CDR3 protein comes from TCRdb applying MiXCR to the RT-PCR reads. This sample has about 190,000 distinct CDR3 sequences, with about 15% found just once. This material consisted of CD8+ T cells sorted from PBMCs, taken about 5 days after vaccination. The receptors stem from a man in his forties or fifties who received an inactivated influenza vaccine.

Ten or more counts support this clonotype. This chain uses TRBV3-1 with TRBJ2-2, with D possibly TRBD1 on 5 matching bases. The CDR3 runs to 15 residues. The germline V gene has CDR1 LGHDT and CDR2 YNNKEL (reference sequence). V shed 0 bases and J shed 4 bases, with 9 bases lying between them. The DNA for the CDR3 is TGTGCCAGCAGCCAAGAGCTCAGGGCCACCGGGGAGCTGTTTTTT. Its translation is CASSQELRATGELFF.

A few counts support this clonotype. The chain employs TRBV5-1 and TRBJ1-4; 8 bases align to TRBD1. CDR3 length: 14 residues. CDR1 is SGHRS, CDR2 YFSETQ, per germline. Trimming removed 2 bases from V and 7 bases from J; junction bases left unmatched: 4. The CDR3 region is CASSFPGTGEKLFF. The CDR3 nucleotides are TGCGCCAGCAGCTTCCCCGGGACAGGTGAAAAACTGTTTTTT.

The V call is TRBV10-3, the J call TRBJ1-6; the match to TRBD1 covers 9 bases. The germline V gene has CDR1 ENHRY and CDR2 SYGVKD. This CDR3 comprises 15 residues. With 6 bases clipped from V and 6 bases from J, the junction kept 6 bases outside the gene matches. The CDR3 coding sequence is TGTGCCATCAGGGGGACAGGGTTCGGTAATTCACCCCTCCACTTT. Its protein product is CAIRGTGFGNSPLHF.

The V call is TRBV4-3, the J call TRBJ1-2; D is ambiguous. The CDR3 is 16 residues long. Per germline, CDR1 LGHNA and CDR2 YSLEER. V lost 0 bases, J lost 2 bases, and 13 bases lay in between. CDR3: CASSQDTDGWNYGYTF. The CDR3 coding sequence is TGCGCCAGCAGCCAAGATACCGATGGATGGAACTATGGCTACACCTTC.

This clonotype was detected ten times or more. The chain employs TRBV15 and TRBJ2-1; possibly TRBD2 for D (6 bases). CDR1 is LNHNV, CDR2 YYDKDF, per germline (reference sequence). The CDR3 loop spans 15 amino acids. V was trimmed by 2 bases and J by 6 bases, leaving 14 bases between them. CDR3 in DNA: TGTGCCACCAGCAGATATAGGGGAGCGGGCAATGAGCAGTTCTTC. It encodes CATSRYRGAGNEQFF.

The chain employs TRBV5-6 and TRBJ2-3, with a tentative D call TRBD2 (6 bases). V lost 3 bases and J lost 1, with 9 bases in between. Germline values: CDR1 SGHDT, CDR2 YYEEEE. The CDR3 covers 14 residues. CDR3 in DNA: TGTGCCAGCAGCTCAGGGACTGGCACAGATACGCAGTATTTT. This encodes CASSSGTGTDTQYF.

This clonotype was seen a handful of times. V is TRBV12-3 or TRBV12-4 and J is TRBJ2-3; TRBD2 is a possible D gene (5 bases). There are 13 residues in the CDR3. V was trimmed by 10 bases and J by 6 bases, leaving 17 bases between them. The CDR3 region is CAITAALLDTQYF. The CDR3 nucleotides are TGTGCCATTACAGCGGCTCTTTTGGATACGCAGTATTTT.

This chain links TRBV5-5 with TRBJ2-2; D may be TRBD2 (5 bases). Germline values: CDR1 SGHKS, CDR2 YYEKEE (reference sequence). This CDR3 region has 14 residues. The V end lost 2 bases, the J end lost 6 bases, and 11 bases lay between the germline ends. CDR3 in DNA: TGTGCCAGCAGCTTCGGGGTTAACGCCGGGGAGCTGTTTTTT. It encodes CASSFGVNAGELFF.

The sample holds a few counts of this clonotype. This chain connects TRBV5-1 to TRBJ1-4; 9 nucleotides match TRBD1. Per germline, CDR1 SGHRS and CDR2 YFSETQ. This CDR3 is 13 amino acids long. The CDR3 protein is CAPRDRVNEKLFF. In DNA, the CDR3 is TGCGCACCCCGGGACAGGGTAAACGAAAAACTGTTTTTT.

This rearrangement joins TRBV28 to TRBJ2-6; TRBD1 matches at 10 bases. The J segment lost 1 base and the V segment lost 6 bases, leaving 9 bases of the junction unmatched. Looked up from germline, CDR1 is MDHEN and CDR2 is SYDVKM. CDR3 length: 18 residues. Here the CDR3 reads CASSLARQGASGANVLTF. CDR3 nucleotide sequence: TGTGCCAGCAGCCTAGCAAGACAGGGGGCTTCTGGGGCCAACGTCCTGACTTTC.

This clonotype was found a few times. This chain uses TRBV6-5 with TRBJ1-2; TRBD1 matches at 9 bases. Germline lookup yields CDR1 MNHEY and CDR2 SVGAGI. Trimming at V came to 2 bases and at J to 3 bases, leaving 4 bases not matched to a gene. CDR3 length: 15 residues. The CDR3 DNA follows: TGTGCCAGCAGTTACCAGAGGACAGGGGACTATGGCTACACCTTC. Amino acids: CASSYQRTGDYGYTF.

Ten or more counts support this clonotype. The junction departs from the called germline gene at one end, perhaps through a read error. This chain connects TRBV20-1 to TRBJ2-2, with D unresolved. Germline CDR1 is DFQATT and CDR2 is SNEGSKA (reference sequence). The CDR3 has 12 residues. The CDR3 DNA is TGCAGTGCTGTTGGGAACCCCGGGGAGCTGTTTTTT. Protein product: CSAVGNPGELFF.

This rearrangement joins TRBV20-1 to TRBJ2-7; D not resolved. The CDR3 length is 13 residues. Germline assignment: CDR1 DFQATT and CDR2 SNEGSKA (reference sequence). V gave up 0 bases and J gave up 4 bases, with 10 bases separating them. The CDR3: CSARDKLKYEQYF. CDR3 in DNA: TGCAGTGCTAGAGATAAACTAAAGTACGAGCAGTACTTC.

The chain has TRBV4-2 and TRBJ2-2, with 8 positions matching TRBD1. Germline CDR1 reads LGHNA; CDR2 reads YNFKEQ. Germline trimming cut 2 bases from V and 1 base from J; bases unmatched to any gene: 9. This CDR3 contains 18 residues. CDR3 sequence reads: CASSQLLPGQENTGELFF. CDR3 DNA sequence: TGTGCCAGCAGCCAACTCCTTCCGGGACAGGAGAACACCGGGGAGCTGTTTTTT.

This clonotype was seen a handful of times. The chain uses TRBV29-1 and TRBJ2-6; perhaps TRBD1 as D (6 bases). The germline V and J ends were trimmed by 7 bases and 1 base, with 11 bases remaining between them. This CDR3 has 14 amino acids. Per the germline V gene, CDR1 is SQVTM and CDR2 is ANQGSEA. The CDR3: CSARTVSGANVLTF. CDR3 DNA: TGCAGCGCTCGGACAGTATCTGGGGCCAACGTCCTGACTTTC.

Comment on this clonotype: Compared with germline, one end of the junction differs, possibly owing to a read error. This rearrangement joins TRBV20-1 to TRBJ2-1; D is unclear. The CDR3 length is 12 residues. Germline CDR1 is DFQATT and CDR2 is SNEGSKA (reference sequence). The CDR3 nucleotides read TGCTGTGCTAGTTGGGGATACAATGAGCAGTTCTTC. It is translated as CCASWGYNEQFF.

V is TRBV10-3 and J is TRBJ2-5, with D maybe TRBD1 (6 bases). The germline V gene encodes CDR1 ENHRY and CDR2 SYGVKD. Trimming left V 0 bases short and J 2 bases short, with 10 bases between. This CDR3 is 15 amino acids long. CDR3 residues: CAISESQGLQETQYF. CDR3 bases: TGTGCCATCAGTGAGTCGCAGGGGTTACAAGAGACCCAGTACTTC.

DNA for the CDR3: TGTGCCAGCAGCCAAGATCACAGGGGGCCCTATCAGCCCCAGCATTTT. Amino acids: CASSQDHRGPYQPQHF. The chain couples TRBV4-2 to TRBJ1-5; 9 nucleotides align to TRBD1. The junction had 5 bases not matched to a gene; V was cut back by 0 bases and J by 5 bases. CDR1 is LGHNA and CDR2 is YNFKEQ in the germline V gene. The CDR3 has 16 amino acids.

The chain combines TRBV10-2 with TRBJ2-7; TRBD2 matches at 7 bases. This CDR3 has 19 amino acids. V dropped 4 bases and J dropped 3; count of bases not matched to a gene: 21. Germline CDR1 and CDR2: WSHSY and SAAADI. The CDR3 DNA reads TGCGCCAGCAGTGGACTCTCTGAGGGAGCGGGACCGTGGCACTACGAGCAGTACTTC. Translating gives CASSGLSEGAGPWHYEQYF.